Here is one TCR beta chain with its context. In the original workflow: The distant-metastasis classifier for papillary thyroid cancer was built from CDR3 differences across clinicopathological groups. With MiXCR, TCRdb called clones anew from the PCR reads. None of the V and J calls come from the authors' own analysis; TCRdb made them. Counted here are 13,000 or so clones, roughly 28% occurring once; the ten biggest clones make up 12%. No treatment had been given to any patient before thyroid surgery. Trimming removed 2 bases from V and 0 bases from J, with 5 bases in between. The germline gives CDR1 DFQATT, CDR2 SNEGSKA (reference sequence). The length of the CDR3 is 13 residues. The data originate from a study of metastatic and nonmetastatic thyroid tumors. Study-level information: Repertoire comparisons spanned blood and tumor or nodule tissue from malignant and benign thyroid patients.

This sequence was found in a female donor with papillary thyroid cancer or a benign thyroid nodule (not recorded which). Some clones in this sample may be carry-over from other donors' samples. The chain combines TRBV20-1 with TRBJ2-4; no clear D gene. Sample: tumor tissue. The DNA of the CDR3 is TGCAGTGCTAGAAAAGTAGCCAAAAACATTCAGTACTTC. Translated, it gives CSARKVAKNIQYF.